The 32 T cell receptor beta chains reported below all come from one sample, sequenced in a study of blood T cell repertoires in COVID-19. Profiling relied on immunoSEQ multiplex PCR, and the TCRdb table lists in-frame clones only, not all of them. The data show approximately 130,000 clones, about 88% seen once. Sequencing was done on a sample of peripheral blood. The source of these receptors is a human donor in a cohort sampled during active COVID-19.

This chain joins TRBV5-1 and TRBJ2-2; a possible D gene is TRBD1 (5 bases). Germline V gene data show CDR1 as SGHRS and CDR2 as YFSETQ. The CDR3 is 15 amino acids. Trimming cost V 4 bases and J 2 bases, with 12 bases left between them. The CDR3 DNA reads TGCGCCAGCAGCCCCAGGGTGGGCAACACCGGGGAGCTGTTTTTT. It specifies CASSPRVGNTGELFF.

The chain couples TRBV6-5 to TRBJ2-5; the match to TRBD1 covers 7 bases. The germline V gene has CDR1 MNHEY and CDR2 SVGAGI. The junction had 5 bases not matched to a gene; V was cut back by 5 bases and J by 5 bases. The CDR3 spans 13 residues. CDR3 residues: CASSTGVGETQYF. The CDR3 DNA reads as TGTGCCAGCAGTACAGGGGTTGGGGAGACCCAGTACTTC.

This sequence joins TRBV10-3 and TRBJ2-1; TRBD1 aligns across 9 bases. V lost 10 bases, J lost 4 bases, and 5 bases stayed unmatched. The CDR3 has 13 residues. Germline CDR1 ENHRY, CDR2 SYGVKD. The CDR3 is CATRTGEYNEQFF. CDR3 nucleotides: TGTGCCACTCGGACAGGGGAATACAATGAGCAGTTCTTC.

The chain joins TRBV2 to TRBJ1-6; 9 bases line up with TRBD1. Looked up from germline, CDR1 is SNHLY and CDR2 is FYNNEI. The CDR3 length is 14 residues. The junction had 8 bases not matched to a gene; V was cut back by 7 bases and J by 10 bases. The CDR3 region is CASITGGLGSPLHF. As DNA, the CDR3 is TGTGCCAGCATTACAGGGGGCTTAGGGTCACCCCTCCACTTT.

This clone was recorded only once. The rearrangement uses TRBV6-5 and TRBJ2-5, with 7 bases aligning to TRBD1. Looked up from germline, CDR1 is MNHEY and CDR2 is SVGAGI. This CDR3 region has 15 residues. V was clipped by 7 bases and J by 1 base; unmatched bases: 9. The DNA of the CDR3 is TGTGCCAGCAACAGGGGCCAAAGCTCCCAAGAGACCCAGTACTTC. Translating it yields CASNRGQSSQETQYF.

This clone has more than one count but fewer than ten. CDR3 residues: CASSEGTGELFF. The CDR3 DNA sequence: TGTGCCAGCAGCGAGGGCACCGGGGAGCTGTTTTTT. V usage is TRBV4-2 and J usage is TRBJ2-2; D is possibly TRBD2 (5 bases). This CDR3 has 12 residues. V was pared by 5 bases and J by 4 bases, with 5 bases between. Germline loops: CDR1 LGHNA, CDR2 YNFKEQ.

The chain uses TRBV30 and TRBJ2-6; D possibly corresponds to TRBD1 (6 bases). The CDR3 is 19 amino acids. The germline CDR1 and CDR2 sequences are GTSNPN and SVGIG (reference sequence). V was clipped by 1 base and J by 0 bases, with 19 bases between them. The CDR3 DNA follows: TGTGCCTGGAGTGCGGGACACCTATTCTCGTCCTCTGGGGCCAACGTCCTGACTTTC. Translated, it gives CAWSAGHLFSSSGANVLTF.

V and J are TRBV5-6 and TRBJ2-7; TRBD2 agrees at 8 bases. The germline V gene encodes CDR1 SGHDT and CDR2 YYEEEE. V trimming: 1 base; J trimming: 5 bases; junction bases outside the gene matches: 11. The CDR3 has 16 amino acids. CDR3 nucleotides: TGTGCCAGCAGCTTGACTCGGGAGGGCCGACGTGACGAGCAGTACTTC. Protein sequence: CASSLTREGRRDEQYF.

The chain joins TRBV2 to TRBJ2-1; D not certain. The V gene's germline CDR1 is SNHLY and CDR2 FYNNEI. V was cut by 8 bases and J by 6 bases, with 11 bases left in between. The CDR3 sequence is 12 residues long. DNA of the CDR3: TGTGCCAGCCTAGTGTTTGGCAATGAGCAGTTCTTC. It codes for CASLVFGNEQFF.

The chain carries TRBV5-8 and TRBJ1-6; 11 bases fit TRBD1. Per germline, CDR1 SGHTS and CDR2 YDEGEE. Trimming cost V 4 bases and J 7 bases; bases outside gene matches: 10. The CDR3 is made up of 17 amino acids. The CDR3 here is CASSGRDRGERNSPLHF. As DNA, the CDR3 is TGTGCCAGCAGCGGCCGGGACAGGGGGGAAAGAAATTCACCCCTCCACTTT. The whole variable domain, filled in from reference TRBV5-8 and TRBJ1-6, reads EAGVTQSPTHLIKTRGQQATLRCSPISGHTSVYWYQQALGLGLQFLLWYDEGEERNRGNFPPRFSGRQFPNYSSELNVNALELEDSALYLCASSGRDRGERNSPLHFGNGTRLTVT.

The genes are TRBV6-6 and TRBJ2-7, with 10 bases lining up with TRBD2. The CDR3 covers 13 residues. The V segment lost 7 bases and the J segment 3 bases; nucleotides outside the gene matches: 3. CDR1 and CDR2 from the germline V gene are MNHNY and SVGAGI (reference sequence). CDR3 loop: CASKREGDYEQYF. CDR3 in DNA: TGTGCCAGCAAGCGGGAGGGGGACTACGAGCAGTACTTC.

V and J are TRBV18 and TRBJ1-4; TRBD1 is a possible D gene (6 bases). V lost 3 bases and J lost 7, with 12 bases in between. The CDR3 consists of 14 residues. Looked up from germline, CDR1 is KGHSH and CDR2 is LQKENI. The CDR3 sequence is CASSPRQESEKLFF. The CDR3 DNA reads as TGTGCCAGCTCACCGCGACAGGAGAGTGAAAAACTGTTTTTT.

Only a few counts were recorded for this clone. The V gene is TRBV4-1, the J gene TRBJ2-7; D perhaps matches TRBD1 (5 bases). This CDR3 is built from 15 residues. V was trimmed by 0 bases and J by 2 bases, leaving 11 bases between them. CDR1 is MGHRA and CDR2 is YSYEKL in the germline V gene. The CDR3 protein is CASSQDLQGTYEQYF. The CDR3 bases are TGCGCCAGCAGCCAAGATCTCCAGGGTACCTACGAGCAGTACTTC.

V and J are TRBV9 and TRBJ1-2; a possible D gene is TRBD1 (5 bases). The V end was cut by 0 bases, the J end by 4 bases, with 10 bases between. Germline V gives CDR1 SGDLS, CDR2 YYNGEE. This CDR3 spans 14 amino acids. CDR3 protein: CASSVGQGSYGYTF. The DNA for the CDR3 is TGTGCCAGCAGCGTAGGCCAGGGCAGCTATGGCTACACCTTC.

The CDR3 is CASSRSAGGGTDTQYF. CDR3 bases: TGTGCCAGCAGCCGATCAGCGGGGGGGGGCACAGATACGCAGTATTTT. This chain connects TRBV9 to TRBJ2-3, with 10 bases lining up with TRBD2. V lost 4 bases to trimming and J lost 1 base; unmatched junction nucleotides: 6. This CDR3 is 16 amino acids long. CDR1 is SGDLS, CDR2 YYNGEE, per germline.

The chain recombines TRBV12-3 or TRBV12-4 with TRBJ1-1; D gene uncertain. V gave up 5 bases and J gave up 1 base, with 8 bases separating them. The CDR3 is 13 amino acids. CDR3 amino acids: CASSPVPNTEAFF. The DNA for the CDR3 is TGTGCCAGCAGTCCCGTTCCGAACACTGAAGCTTTCTTT.

The V call is TRBV11-2, the J call TRBJ2-5, with D perhaps matching TRBD2 (5 bases). Germline values: CDR1 SGHAT, CDR2 FQNNGV. CDR3 length: 16 amino acids. V was cut by 2 bases and J by 5 bases, with 18 bases left in between. The CDR3 loop is CASSLYLAGSWETQYF. The CDR3 region has the DNA TGTGCCAGCAGCTTATATCTAGCCGGATCGTGGGAGACCCAGTACTTC.

The rearrangement links TRBV7-9 to TRBJ2-3; D remains unclear. CDR1 and CDR2 (germline): SEHNR, FQNEAQ (reference sequence). The ends were cut back, 3 bases at V and 0 bases at J, with 4 bases in the middle. This CDR3 spans 13 amino acids. CDR3 sequence reads: CASSFGSTDTQYF. The DNA of the CDR3 is TGTGCCAGCAGCTTTGGCAGCACAGATACGCAGTATTTT. Using reference TRBV7-9 and TRBJ2-3 for the parts outside the CDR3, the full variable domain is DTGVSQNPRHKITKRGQNVTFRCDPISEHNRLYWYRQTLGQGPEFLTYFQNEAQLEKSRLLSDRFSAERPKGSFSTLEIQRTEQGDSAMYLCASSFGSTDTQYFGPGTRLTVL.

This clone was detected ten times or more. The chain has TRBV11-2 and TRBJ1-5; D is unclear. The CDR3 loop spans 12 amino acids. V was clipped by 4 bases and J by 2 bases, with 3 bases between them. Germline V gene lookup returns CDR1 SGHAT and CDR2 FQNNGV. The CDR3 is CASSSGNQPQHF. The CDR3 bases are TGTGCCAGCAGCTCGGGCAATCAGCCCCAGCATTTT.

This clone was counted only a few times. This chain connects TRBV3-1 (or the pseudogene TRBV3-2) to TRBJ2-7; D is perhaps TRBD2 (5 bases). CDR3 length: 12 residues. Germline CDR1 LGHDT, CDR2 YNNKEL (reference sequence). V was cut by 4 bases and J by 3 bases, with 7 bases left in between. CDR3: CASSLLGYEQYF. The CDR3, as DNA: TGTGCCAGCAGCCTACTAGGCTACGAGCAGTACTTC.

The sample holds one count of this clone. The chain has TRBV2 and TRBJ2-4; 9 bases are shared with TRBD2. The V gene end was trimmed by 4 bases and the J gene end by 8 bases; junction bases not matched to a gene: 18. Germline V gene lookup returns CDR1 SNHLY and CDR2 FYNNEI. The CDR3 is 18 amino acids. CDR3 in DNA: TGTGCCAGCAGTGTGTGGGGAGGTAGTAGCGGGAGAATTGACATTCAGTACTTC. It specifies CASSVWGGSSGRIDIQYF.

A single count supports this clone. V usage is TRBV5-1 and J usage is TRBJ2-7; 8 bases map to TRBD2. The length of the CDR3 is 15 residues. J was trimmed by 2 bases and V by 4 bases; bases with no gene match: 8. Germline CDR1 reads SGHRS; CDR2 reads YFSETQ. The CDR3 DNA is TGCGCCAGCAGCCAGGGAGCGGGGGCTCCCTACGAGCAGTACTTC. Protein product: CASSQGAGAPYEQYF. The whole variable domain, remainder taken from reference TRBV5-1 and TRBJ2-7, is KAGVTQTPRYLIKTRGQQVTLSCSPISGHRSVSWYQQTPGQGLQFLFEYFSETQRNKGNFPGRFSGRQFSNSRSEMNVSTLELGDSALYLCASSQGAGAPYEQYFGPGTRLTVT.

This chain joins TRBV1 and TRBJ2-2; TRBD2, the table's D call, was not compared with the DNA. TRBV1 corresponds to a pseudogene. The CDR3 runs 16 residues. CDR3 sequence: CTSSHVVSAYTGELFF. Written as DNA, the CDR3 is TGCACCAGCAGCCACGTGGTGAGCGCCTACACCGGGGAGCTGTTTTTT.

The chain joins TRBV6-4 to TRBJ2-3, with unresolved D. There are 14 residues in the CDR3. In germline, CDR1 is MRHNA, CDR2 SNTAGT. With 6 bases removed from V and 0 bases from J, the gap between germline ends came to 10 bases. CDR3 nucleotides: TGTGCCAGCAGAGAGAGCCATAGCACAGATACGCAGTATTTT. Translating gives CASRESHSTDTQYF.

This clone has a single count. This rearrangement joins TRBV6-6 to TRBJ1-6, with 9 nucleotides matching TRBD1. This CDR3 comprises 14 residues. From germline, CDR1 is MNHNY and CDR2 SVGAGI (reference sequence). V lost 5 bases to trimming and J lost 10 bases; unmatched junction nucleotides: 6. The CDR3 DNA sequence: TGTGCCAGCAGTCCCGACAGGGGGAGCTCACCCCTCCACTTT. This encodes CASSPDRGSSPLHF.

This clone was seen once. The J gene is TRBJ2-1, the V gene TRBV4-1; 7 nucleotides line up with TRBD1. The CDR3 extends over 16 amino acids. Germline V gene sequence: CDR1 MGHRA, CDR2 YSYEKL. Unmatched junction bases numbered 10, after V lost 4 bases and J lost 4 bases. CDR3 region: CASSPPGQKDYNEQFF. CDR3 coding DNA: TGCGCCAGCAGCCCCCCGGGACAGAAAGATTACAATGAGCAGTTCTTC.

This clone was recorded a few times. This chain uses TRBV4-2 with TRBJ1-5; D unresolved. The ends were cut back, 1 base at V and 1 base at J, with 11 bases in the middle. There are 16 residues in the CDR3. Germline-derived CDR1 and CDR2 are LGHNA and YNFKEQ. In DNA form, the CDR3 reads TGTGCCAGCAGCCAAGCAGGTGGCGGGAGCAATCAGCCCCAGCATTTT. It encodes CASSQAGGGSNQPQHF.

The V and J genes are TRBV12-3 or TRBV12-4 and TRBJ1-5; D unclear. V was shortened by 3 bases and J by 4 bases, with 7 bases between the two germline ends. CDR3 size: 13 residues. The CDR3 sequence is CASSLRENQPQHF. CDR3 DNA sequence: TGTGCCAGCAGTTTGCGGGAAAATCAGCCCCAGCATTTT.

The chain employs TRBV18 and TRBJ1-5; no clear D. The CDR3 sequence is 15 residues long. Germline V lookup: CDR1 KGHSH, CDR2 LQKENI. V was trimmed by 3 bases and J by 5 bases, leaving 14 bases between them. The CDR3 DNA is TGTGCCAGCTCACCGGGCGAGGGTCTCGATCAGCCCCAGCATTTT. Protein sequence: CASSPGEGLDQPQHF. Variable domain in full (rest from reference TRBV18 and TRBJ1-5): NAGVMQNPRHLVRRRGQEARLRCSPMKGHSHVYWYRQLPEEGLKFMVYLQKENIIDESGMPKERFSAEFPKEGPSILRIQQVVRGDSAAYFCASSPGEGLDQPQHFGDGTRLSIL.

The chain combines TRBV4-1 with TRBJ1-2; 9 nucleotides line up with TRBD1. V was clipped by 0 bases and J by 6 bases; unmatched bases: 5. This CDR3 is built from 15 residues. The germline V gene has CDR1 MGHRA and CDR2 YSYEKL. The CDR3 reads CASSQDEDRGHGYTF. CDR3 bases: TGCGCCAGCAGCCAAGATGAGGACAGGGGCCATGGCTACACCTTC.

In this sample, this clone turned up once. The rearrangement uses TRBV5-5 and TRBJ1-1; D is uncertain. The germline CDR1 and CDR2 sequences are SGHKS and YYEKEE (reference sequence). The germline V and J ends were trimmed by 3 bases and 7 bases, with 13 bases remaining between them. This CDR3 contains 13 residues. This CDR3 reads CASSWSPEGEAFF. The CDR3 DNA reads as TGTGCCAGCAGCTGGAGCCCAGAGGGTGAAGCTTTCTTT.

DNA for the CDR3: TGCGCCAGCAGCCAAAGGAGCCAGAACACTGAAGCTTTCTTT. Amino acid sequence: CASSQRSQNTEAFF. This sequence joins TRBV5-1 and TRBJ1-1; D not resolved. Germline V gene lookup returns CDR1 SGHRS and CDR2 YFSETQ. This CDR3 comprises 14 residues. V lost 4 bases and J 1 base, leaving 11 bases between the germline ends.